This record looks at one TCR beta chain sequence and its context. Its specificity is unknown. The CDR3 is 15 residues long. The germline V gene has CDR1 SGDLS and CDR2 YYNGEE. Deletions cut 0 bases from V and 2 bases from J, with 10 bases between. Clones were sequenced by immunoSEQ multiplex PCR, and TCRdb holds only the in-frame ones, with some missing. The table includes under 500,000 clones, 92% detected once. Treatment noted: around 19 received Ad26.COV2.S at low or high dose, single or two shots; 5 received placebo; per-sample allocation not given. Sampling was performed 63 days after the first vaccine or placebo injection. This person who donated was an adult of 18-55 years in Boston. This sample is part of a study of Ad26.COV2.S vaccination and SARS-CoV-2 variants. In the study overall: Ad26.COV2.S shots went into the muscle once or twice, 56 days apart. Study observations and caveats: Considerable breadth of spike-specific CD8+ and CD4+ T cell responses has reportedly been documented following vaccination.

The origin of this receptor is a person between 18 and 65 years old who received the Ad26.COV2.S COVID-19 vaccine or a placebo. The starting material was peripheral blood, obtained in a trial of Ad26.COV2.S vaccine versus placebo. The V and J genes are TRBV9 and TRBJ2-3; D is unresolved. In DNA, the CDR3 is TGTGCCAGCAGCGTAGTAGGAACAGACACAGATACGCAGTATTTT. This encodes CASSVVGTDTDTQYF.